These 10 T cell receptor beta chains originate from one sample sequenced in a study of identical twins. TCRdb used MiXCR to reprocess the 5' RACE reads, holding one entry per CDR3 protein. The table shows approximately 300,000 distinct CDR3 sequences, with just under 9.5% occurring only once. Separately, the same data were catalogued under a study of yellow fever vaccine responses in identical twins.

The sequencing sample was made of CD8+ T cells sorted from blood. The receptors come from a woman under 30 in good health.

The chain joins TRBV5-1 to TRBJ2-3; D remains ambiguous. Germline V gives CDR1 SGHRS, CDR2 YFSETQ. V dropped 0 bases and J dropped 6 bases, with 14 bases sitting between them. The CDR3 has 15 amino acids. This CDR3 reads CASSLGSSSRDTQYF. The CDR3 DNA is TGCGCCAGCAGCTTGGGGTCCAGTAGTAGGGATACGCAGTATTTT.

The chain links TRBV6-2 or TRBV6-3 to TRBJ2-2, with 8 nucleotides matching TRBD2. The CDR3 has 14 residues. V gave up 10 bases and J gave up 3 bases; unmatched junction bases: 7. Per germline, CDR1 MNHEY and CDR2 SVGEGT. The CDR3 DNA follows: TGTGCCACCATGGGACTAGGAGACACCGGGGAGCTGTTTTTT. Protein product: CATMGLGDTGELFF.

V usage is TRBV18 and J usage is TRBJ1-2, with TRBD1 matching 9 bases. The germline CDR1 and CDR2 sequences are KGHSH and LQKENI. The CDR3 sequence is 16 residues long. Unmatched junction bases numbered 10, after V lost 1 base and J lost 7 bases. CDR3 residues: CASSPQPGTGFVGYTF. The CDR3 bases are TGTGCCAGCTCACCACAACCCGGGACAGGGTTTGTTGGCTACACCTTC.

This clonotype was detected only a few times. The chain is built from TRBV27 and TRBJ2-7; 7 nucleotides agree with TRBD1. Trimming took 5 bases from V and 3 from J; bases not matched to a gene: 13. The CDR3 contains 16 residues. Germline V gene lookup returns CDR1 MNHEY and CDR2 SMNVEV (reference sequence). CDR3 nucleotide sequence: TGTGCCAGCAGTCCGACGACAGGGTTAATCGGCTACGAGCAGTACTTC. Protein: CASSPTTGLIGYEQYF.

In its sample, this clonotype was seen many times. CDR3 bases: TGCAGCGTTGGTTCCGTGCAGGGGAGCTACACTGAAGCTTTCTTT. Encoded protein: CSVGSVQGSYTEAFF. J is TRBJ1-1 and V is TRBV29-1, with a weak D call TRBD1 (6 bases). Germline CDR1 SQVTM, CDR2 ANQGSEA. V was clipped by 4 bases and J by 3 bases, with 18 bases between them. This CDR3 spans 15 amino acids.

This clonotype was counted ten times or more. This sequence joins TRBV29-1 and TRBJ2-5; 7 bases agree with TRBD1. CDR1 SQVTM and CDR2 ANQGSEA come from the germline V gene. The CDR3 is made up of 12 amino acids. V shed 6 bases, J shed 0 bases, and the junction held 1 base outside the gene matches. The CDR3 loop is CSVDRDQETQYF. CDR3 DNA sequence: TGCAGCGTCGACAGGGACCAAGAGACCCAGTACTTC.

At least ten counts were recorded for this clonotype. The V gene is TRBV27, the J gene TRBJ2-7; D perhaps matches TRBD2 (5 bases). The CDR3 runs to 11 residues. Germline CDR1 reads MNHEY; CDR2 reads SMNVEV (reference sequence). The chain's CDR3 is CTDFTYYEQYF. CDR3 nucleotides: TGTACGGACTTCACTTACTACGAGCAGTACTTC.

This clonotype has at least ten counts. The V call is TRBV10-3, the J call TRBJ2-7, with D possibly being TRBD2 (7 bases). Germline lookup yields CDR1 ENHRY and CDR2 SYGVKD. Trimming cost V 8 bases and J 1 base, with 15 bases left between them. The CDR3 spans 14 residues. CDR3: CAIGGAGESYEQYF. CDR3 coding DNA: TGTGCCATCGGGGGGGCGGGAGAATCCTACGAGCAGTACTTC.

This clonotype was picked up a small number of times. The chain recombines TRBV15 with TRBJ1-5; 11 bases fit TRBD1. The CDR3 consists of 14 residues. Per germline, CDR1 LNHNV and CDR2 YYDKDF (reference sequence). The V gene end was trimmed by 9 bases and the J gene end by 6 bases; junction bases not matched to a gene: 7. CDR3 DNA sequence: TGTGCCACGGGGGACAGGGGGGCTCGTCAGCCCCAGCATTTT. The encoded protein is CATGDRGARQPQHF.

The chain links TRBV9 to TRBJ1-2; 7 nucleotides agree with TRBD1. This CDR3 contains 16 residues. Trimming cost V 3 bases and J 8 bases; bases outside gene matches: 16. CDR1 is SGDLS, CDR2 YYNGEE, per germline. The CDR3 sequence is CASSEVPGQSDGGYTF. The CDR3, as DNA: TGTGCCAGCAGCGAGGTCCCGGGACAGTCCGATGGAGGCTACACCTTC. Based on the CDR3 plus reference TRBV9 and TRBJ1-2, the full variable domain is DSGVTQTPKHLITATGQRVTLRCSPRSGDLSVYWYQQSLDQGLQFLIQYYNGEERAKGNILERFSAQQFPDLHSELNLSSLELGDSALYFCASSEVPGQSDGGYTFGSGTRLTVV.